These 27 T cell receptor beta chains came from one sample sequenced in a study of blood T cell repertoires in COVID-19. Some clones are missing from TCRdb's copy, which holds only in-frame ones; the method was immunoSEQ multiplex PCR. Of approximately 220,000 clones in the sample, 65% to 85% were seen once. The sequencing input was peripheral blood. The receptors originated from a woman older than 75 with acute or convalescent COVID-19.

The chain carries TRBV6-5 and TRBJ1-1, with a possible D match to TRBD1 (6 bases). Germline V gene lookup returns CDR1 MNHEY and CDR2 SVGAGI. Trimming left V 2 bases short and J 2 bases short, with 12 bases between. CDR3 length equals 15 residues. CDR3 loop: CASSYRQVINTEAFF. As DNA, the CDR3 is TGTGCCAGCAGTTACAGACAGGTGATTAACACTGAAGCTTTCTTT.

The chain links TRBV30 to TRBJ2-5; D not certain. CDR1 is GTSNPN, CDR2 SVGIG, per germline (reference sequence). The CDR3 extends over 13 amino acids. Between the trimmed V and J ends, which lost 1 base and 7 bases, there was a span of 13 bases. This chain's CDR3 is CAWSATTVGTQYF. CDR3 in DNA: TGTGCCTGGAGTGCGACAACCGTTGGGACCCAGTACTTC.

This rearrangement joins TRBV6-1 to TRBJ1-5, with TRBD1 matching 7 bases. Per germline, CDR1 MNHNS and CDR2 SASEGT. The CDR3 consists of 14 residues. J lost 11 bases, V lost 2 bases, and 9 bases had no gene match. CDR3 nucleotide sequence: TGTGCCAGCAGTGAAAGGGACAGCCGATCGGCCCAGCATTTT. Amino acid sequence: CASSERDSRSAQHF.

The rearrangement joins TRBV4-2 to TRBJ2-1; 8 positions match TRBD2. The CDR3 has 17 residues. The trim removed 4 bases at V and 0 bases at J, leaving 8 bases unmatched. The germline CDR1 and CDR2 sequences are LGHNA and YNFKEQ. The CDR3, as DNA: TGTGCCAGCAGCCGCTCGTTGCTAGCGGGCTCCTACAATGAGCAGTTCTTC. Encoded protein: CASSRSLLAGSYNEQFF.

V usage is TRBV7-9 and J usage is TRBJ1-2; D not certain. The germline V and J ends were trimmed by 3 bases and 0 bases, with 11 bases remaining between them. Germline CDR1 is SEHNR and CDR2 is FQNEAQ (reference sequence). The CDR3 spans 15 residues. The CDR3 spells CASSFSTAANYGYTF. For the CDR3, the DNA is TGTGCCAGCAGCTTTAGTACAGCCGCTAACTATGGCTACACCTTC.

This rearrangement joins TRBV2 to TRBJ2-3; TRBD1 matches 8 bases. V was pared by 7 bases and J by 4 bases, with 7 bases of the junction left unmatched. Germline values: CDR1 SNHLY, CDR2 FYNNEI. The CDR3 has 14 residues. CDR3 coding DNA: TGTGCCAGCAAGGTCAGGGGGCACGCAGATACGCAGTATTTT. Its protein is CASKVRGHADTQYF.

The chain links TRBV19 to TRBJ2-7; D is possibly TRBD1 (5 bases). CDR1 and CDR2 from the germline V gene are LNHDA and SQIVND (reference sequence). V gave up 2 bases and J gave up 2 bases, with 10 bases separating them. This CDR3 has 14 residues. DNA for the CDR3: TGTGCCAGTAGTATATCTACAGGACCCTACGAGCAGTACTTC. This gives the protein CASSISTGPYEQYF.

The chain carries TRBV10-3 and TRBJ2-7, with D perhaps TRBD1 (5 bases). Germline assignment: CDR1 ENHRY and CDR2 SYGVKD. V was shortened by 6 bases and J by 3 bases, with 9 bases between the two germline ends. The CDR3 is 12 amino acids. The CDR3, as DNA: TGTGCCATCAGCTTGGACATCTACGAGCAGTACTTC. Translated: CAISLDIYEQYF.

J is TRBJ2-5 and V is TRBV10-3, with TRBD2 matching over 8 bases. The CDR3 sequence is 16 residues long. Germline-derived CDR1 and CDR2 are ENHRY and SYGVKD. V lost 2 bases and J lost 2; bases outside the gene matches: 7. This chain's CDR3 is CAISEPGGPRQETQYF. In nucleotides, the CDR3 is TGTGCCATCAGTGAGCCGGGGGGGCCTAGGCAAGAGACCCAGTACTTC.

The V call is TRBV2, the J call TRBJ2-3, with 9 bases matching TRBD2. Trimming at V came to 6 bases and at J to 4 bases, leaving 11 bases not matched to a gene. The CDR3 runs 16 residues. CDR1 and CDR2 from the germline V gene are SNHLY and FYNNEI. CDR3 nucleotide sequence: TGTGCCAGCAGGCGTCCGACAGCGGGAGGCCCAGATACGCAGTATTTT. It specifies CASRRPTAGGPDTQYF.

The V gene is TRBV6-2 or TRBV6-3, the J gene TRBJ2-3; TRBD2 agrees at 9 bases. V shed 5 bases and J 6 bases; nucleotides not matched to a gene: 12. This CDR3 spans 16 amino acids. In germline, CDR1 is MNHEY, CDR2 SVGEGT. The CDR3 reads CASSDYSGGVEDTQYF. Written as DNA, the CDR3 is TGTGCCAGCAGTGATTATAGCGGGGGCGTAGAGGATACGCAGTATTTT.

The rearrangement uses TRBV5-1 and TRBJ2-1; 8 positions agree with TRBD2. The germline V gene encodes CDR1 SGHRS and CDR2 YFSETQ. V shed 4 bases and J 8 bases; nucleotides not matched to a gene: 14. This CDR3 is built from 16 residues. The CDR3 loop is CASSRRRGLGSDEQFF. The CDR3 DNA is TGCGCCAGCAGCCGACGCCGGGGACTAGGTAGCGATGAGCAGTTCTTC.

This clone was detected only a few times. The J gene is TRBJ2-2, the V gene TRBV3-1 (or the pseudogene TRBV3-2); tentative D call: TRBD1 (6 bases). V was cut by 5 bases and J by 4 bases, with 17 bases left in between. The CDR3 extends over 16 amino acids. The germline V gene has CDR1 LGHDT and CDR2 YNNKEL (reference sequence). Written as DNA, the CDR3 is TGTGCCAGCAGCTGGGGTTCCGCAGGGGTCACCGGGGAGCTGTTTTTT. Translation: CASSWGSAGVTGELFF.

The chain is built from TRBV18 and TRBJ2-7, with 8 nucleotides matching TRBD1. The CDR3 runs 15 residues. V shed 1 base and J 5 bases; nucleotides not matched to a gene: 7. Germline CDR1 KGHSH, CDR2 LQKENI. The DNA of the CDR3 is TGTGCCAGCTCACCACGGACAGGGAGTAGGGACGAGCAGTACTTC. Encoded protein: CASSPRTGSRDEQYF. Combining the CDR3 with reference TRBV18 and TRBJ2-7 gives the whole variable domain NAGVMQNPRHLVRRRGQEARLRCSPMKGHSHVYWYRQLPEEGLKFMVYLQKENIIDESGMPKERFSAEFPKEGPSILRIQQVVRGDSAAYFCASSPRTGSRDEQYFGPGTRLTVT.

The chain employs TRBV5-6 and TRBJ1-2, with D possibly matching TRBD1 (5 bases). The CDR3 spans 14 residues. V gave up 4 bases and J gave up 2 bases, with 12 bases separating them. The V gene's germline CDR1 is SGHDT and CDR2 YYEEEE. In DNA form, the CDR3 reads TGTGCCAGCAGCACAGGCCTACCCAACTATGGCTACACCTTC. Residues: CASSTGLPNYGYTF.

The chain links TRBV7-2 to TRBJ1-2; no firm D call. The CDR3 totals 16 residues. Germline CDR1 SGHTA, CDR2 FQGNSA. Trimming stripped 1 base from V and 7 bases from J, with 19 bases between. CDR3 DNA sequence: TGTGCCAGCAGCTTAGACACTATCGCCTCAGCAAGTGGCTACACCTTC. This gives the protein CASSLDTIASASGYTF.

The rearrangement joins TRBV7-2 to TRBJ2-1; tentative D call: TRBD2 (5 bases). V lost 3 bases to trimming and J lost 7 bases, with 19 bases between them. Germline V gives CDR1 SGHTA, CDR2 FQGNSA. CDR3 length: 16 amino acids. The DNA of the CDR3 is TGTGCCAGCAGCTTGTATGGGGAAGGCCGAGGGAATGAGCAGTTCTTC. This gives the protein CASSLYGEGRGNEQFF. Using reference TRBV7-2 and TRBJ2-1 for the parts outside the CDR3, the full variable domain is GAGVSQSPSNKVTEKGKDVELRCDPISGHTALYWYRQSLGQGLEFLIYFQGNSAPDKSGLPSDRFSAERTGGSVSTLTIQRTQQEDSAVYLCASSLYGEGRGNEQFFGPGTRLTVL.

The J gene is TRBJ2-5, the V gene TRBV5-4; 14 bases map to TRBD2. J gave up 5 bases and V 1 base, and 7 bases lay outside the gene matches. The CDR3 runs 17 residues. Germline-derived CDR1 and CDR2 are SGHNT and YYREEE (reference sequence). The CDR3 is CASSLRRLAGGLETQYF. In DNA form, the CDR3 reads TGTGCCAGCAGCTTGCGCCGACTAGCGGGGGGGCTGGAGACCCAGTACTTC.

This chain links TRBV10-3 with TRBJ2-2; D not resolved. CDR3 length equals 17 residues. V was shortened by 6 bases and J by 0 bases, with 17 bases between the two germline ends. The germline gives CDR1 ENHRY, CDR2 SYGVKD. In DNA form, the CDR3 reads TGTGCCATCAGCCCCCCGGTAGGTAGCCCGAACACCGGGGAGCTGTTTTTT. Protein product: CAISPPVGSPNTGELFF.

CDR3 sequence: CASSPPFTGTGGAASPLHF. The CDR3 DNA reads TGTGCCAGCAGCCCCCCCTTTACCGGGACAGGGGGCGCTGCTTCACCCCTCCACTTT. The chain uses TRBV7-8 and TRBJ1-6, with TRBD1 matching over 12 bases. Per the germline V gene, CDR1 is SGHVS and CDR2 is FQNEAQ. This CDR3 spans 19 amino acids. With 5 bases clipped from V and 9 bases from J, the junction kept 17 bases outside the gene matches.

The J gene is TRBJ2-7, the V gene TRBV10-2, with TRBD2 matching 8 bases. This CDR3 region has 14 residues. Germline CDR1 reads WSHSY; CDR2 reads SAAADI. The trim removed 9 bases at V and 6 bases at J, leaving 13 bases unmatched. The DNA for the CDR3 is TGCGCCAGTTTGAGGGAGCGGGAGCGGGGCGAGCAGTACTTC. It translates to CASLRERERGEQYF.

The genes are TRBV7-9 and TRBJ2-3, with D perhaps matching TRBD1 (6 bases). V dropped 2 bases and J dropped 3 bases, with 9 bases sitting between them. The CDR3 is made up of 14 amino acids. Germline CDR1 SEHNR, CDR2 FQNEAQ (reference sequence). Here the CDR3 reads CASSLLQGTDTQYF. CDR3 sequence (DNA): TGTGCCAGCAGCTTACTCCAGGGGACAGATACGCAGTATTTT.

This chain links TRBV3-1 (or the pseudogene TRBV3-2) with TRBJ1-5, with D possibly being TRBD1 (6 bases). CDR3 length: 16 amino acids. Between the trimmed V and J ends, which lost 1 base and 3 bases, there was a span of 13 bases. Germline V gene lookup returns CDR1 LGHDT and CDR2 YNNKEL (reference sequence). CDR3 sequence: CASSQGQGLNNQPQHF. CDR3 sequence (DNA): TGTGCCAGCAGCCAAGGTCAGGGGTTGAACAATCAGCCCCAGCATTTT.

The gene calls are TRBV6-5 and TRBJ1-1; 10 bases match TRBD1. The CDR3 consists of 14 residues. CDR1 is MNHEY, CDR2 SVGAGI, per germline. The V and J ends lost 6 bases and 9 bases, in that order; junction bases with no gene match: 10. In DNA form, the CDR3 reads TGTGCCAGCAGGGCTCCGGGACAGGGGTTCAAAGCTTTCTTT. Encoded protein: CASRAPGQGFKAFF.

The V call is TRBV27, the J call TRBJ2-3; 7 bases are shared with TRBD1. This CDR3 is built from 17 residues. V gave up 5 bases and J gave up 0 bases; unmatched junction bases: 11. CDR1 and CDR2 (germline): MNHEY, SMNVEV (reference sequence). CDR3 nucleotides: TGTGCCAGCAGTACCTACCTGGACAGGAGGAGCACAGATACGCAGTATTTT. This sequence encodes CASSTYLDRRSTDTQYF.

The chain links TRBV6-2 or TRBV6-3 to TRBJ2-1, with D hard to call. V was cut by 0 bases and J by 0 bases, with 6 bases left in between. This CDR3 spans 15 amino acids. CDR1 is MNHEY and CDR2 is SVGEGT in the germline V gene. The CDR3 loop is CASSYSASSYNEQFF. CDR3 nucleotide sequence: TGTGCCAGCAGTTACTCTGCGAGCTCCTACAATGAGCAGTTCTTC.

This chain connects TRBV4-2 to TRBJ2-2; no clear D gene. Per germline, CDR1 LGHNA and CDR2 YNFKEQ. Trimming left V 5 bases short and J 4 bases short, with 20 bases between. The CDR3 contains 17 residues. CDR3 loop: CASSSQSGFQSTGELFF. In DNA, the CDR3 is TGTGCCAGCAGCTCTCAATCAGGCTTCCAAAGCACCGGGGAGCTGTTTTTT.